The 25 T cell receptor beta chains reported below all come from one sample, sequenced in a study of T cell responses to AZD1222 COVID-19 vaccine. Measured with immunoSEQ multiplex PCR; TCRdb has only the in-frame clones, and not every one. The sample records around 150,000 clones, 88% being singletons. The sequenced sample was peripheral blood, obtained on day 0 of MenACWY control vaccination. The receptors come from an adult in good health.

In its sample, this clone was seen once. The chain couples TRBV18 to TRBJ2-7; tentatively, D is TRBD1 (5 bases). Germline CDR1 reads KGHSH; CDR2 reads LQKENI. There are 16 residues in the CDR3. V shed 0 bases and J shed 0 bases, with 12 bases lying between them. The DNA of the CDR3 is TGTGCCAGCTCACCACCGGCAGGGCCAAGCTCCTACGAGCAGTACTTC. Protein: CASSPPAGPSSYEQYF. The whole variable domain, remainder taken from reference TRBV18 and TRBJ2-7, is NAGVMQNPRHLVRRRGQEARLRCSPMKGHSHVYWYRQLPEEGLKFMVYLQKENIIDESGMPKERFSAEFPKEGPSILRIQQVVRGDSAAYFCASSPPAGPSSYEQYFGPGTRLTVT.

The V call is TRBV7-2, the J call TRBJ2-3; maybe TRBD1 (7 bases). This CDR3 spans 15 amino acids. V was shortened by 5 bases and J by 6 bases, with 18 bases between the two germline ends. CDR1 is SGHTA and CDR2 is FQGNSA in the germline V gene. The CDR3 here is CASSIQGGYSDTQYF. CDR3 in DNA: TGTGCCAGCAGCATTCAGGGGGGATACTCTGATACGCAGTATTTT.

The chain uses TRBV18 and TRBJ2-3; 11 positions match TRBD2. CDR1 and CDR2 (germline): KGHSH, LQKENI. CDR3 size: 15 residues. Losses at the gene ends were 6 bases for V and 1 base for J; bases not matched to a gene: 3. CDR3 sequence: CASSLGLAGTDTQYF. As DNA, the CDR3 is TGTGCCAGCTCCCTGGGACTAGCGGGCACAGATACGCAGTATTTT.

This sequence joins TRBV5-5 and TRBJ1-1; D gene ambiguous. Trimming took 4 bases from V and 1 from J, leaving 11 bases between them. In germline, CDR1 is SGHKS, CDR2 YYEKEE (reference sequence). CDR3 length: 14 amino acids. The DNA for the CDR3 is TGTGCCAGCAGCCTACTCCACACGAACACTGAAGCTTTCTTT. This encodes CASSLLHTNTEAFF.

The rearrangement links TRBV12-3 or TRBV12-4 to TRBJ2-7; D ambiguous. The CDR3 sequence is 12 residues long. V lost 0 bases to trimming and J lost 6 bases, with 6 bases between them. The CDR3 protein is CASSLAGSEQYF. The CDR3 DNA follows: TGTGCCAGCAGTTTAGCCGGTTCCGAGCAGTACTTC.

The chain recombines TRBV11-1 with TRBJ2-3, with D maybe TRBD2 (6 bases). Germline V CDR1 and CDR2: SGHAT, FQDESV (reference sequence). This CDR3 contains 13 residues. The V end lost 4 bases, the J end lost 4 bases, and 9 bases lay between the germline ends. The chain's CDR3 is CASSSWEADTQYF. The CDR3 DNA reads TGTGCCAGCAGCTCATGGGAGGCAGATACGCAGTATTTT.

J is TRBJ1-2 and V is TRBV7-9, with D maybe TRBD1 (5 bases). The CDR3 spans 12 residues. Trimming took off 8 bases at V and 2 bases at J, with 9 bases between the two ends. Germline loops: CDR1 SEHNR, CDR2 FQNEAQ (reference sequence). As DNA, the CDR3 is TGTGCCAGCGGGGCGTCAAACTATGGCTACACCTTC. Protein sequence: CASGASNYGYTF.

This chain joins TRBV6-6 and TRBJ1-1; D uncertain. CDR1 and CDR2 from the germline V gene are MNHNY and SVGAGI (reference sequence). V dropped 0 bases and J dropped 6 bases, with 8 bases sitting between them. The CDR3 covers 13 residues. As DNA, the CDR3 is TGTGCCAGCAGTTACTCGATGGACGCTGAAGCTTTCTTT. This encodes CASSYSMDAEAFF.

This chain links TRBV5-6 with TRBJ1-2; possible D gene TRBD1, 5 bases. The CDR3 has 13 amino acids. Trimming took 8 bases from V and 4 from J, leaving 15 bases between them. Germline CDR1 reads SGHDT; CDR2 reads YYEEEE. This chain's CDR3 is CASYQRGIYGYTF. The CDR3 DNA is TGTGCCAGTTACCAAAGGGGAATCTATGGCTACACCTTC. Based on the CDR3 plus reference TRBV5-6 and TRBJ1-2, the full variable domain is DAGVTQSPTHLIKTRGQQVTLRCSPKSGHDTVSWYQQALGQGPQFIFQYYEEEERQRGNFPDRFSGHQFPNYSSELNVNALLLGDSALYLCASYQRGIYGYTFGSGTRLTVV.

The CDR3 bases are TGTGCCAGCAGCCTAGGGGTGGGCACTGAAGCTTTCTTT. Translation gives CASSLGVGTEAFF. V and J are TRBV11-2 and TRBJ1-1, with D possibly being TRBD1 (5 bases). This CDR3 spans 13 amino acids. Germline loops: CDR1 SGHAT, CDR2 FQNNGV. The V and J ends lost 5 bases and 4 bases respectively, with 11 bases between them.

V is TRBV20-1 and J is TRBJ2-7; a possible D gene is TRBD1 (6 bases). The germline V and J ends were trimmed by 7 bases and 3 bases, with 10 bases remaining between them. Germline V gene data show CDR1 as DFQATT and CDR2 as SNEGSKA (reference sequence). The CDR3 loop spans 11 amino acids. CDR3 sequence reads: CSGGLIYEQYF. In nucleotides, the CDR3 is TGCAGTGGGGGGCTTATCTACGAGCAGTACTTC.

V is TRBV5-1 and J is TRBJ2-5; 12 bases line up with TRBD1. The length of the CDR3 is 17 residues. Trimming at V came to 4 bases and at J to 5 bases, leaving 12 bases not matched to a gene. Germline V CDR1 and CDR2: SGHRS, YFSETQ. DNA of the CDR3: TGCGCCAGCAGCCATGGGACAGGGGGCGATTACGCGGAGACCCAGTACTTC. Translated: CASSHGTGGDYAETQYF.

This chain uses TRBV28 with TRBJ1-5; D unclear. Trimming took 2 bases from V and 9 from J, leaving 8 bases between them. The CDR3 runs 12 residues. CDR1 MDHEN and CDR2 SYDVKM come from the germline V gene. The CDR3 is CASSLREGPQHF. CDR3 bases: TGTGCCAGCAGTTTACGGGAAGGGCCCCAGCATTTT.

The chain joins TRBV4-1 to TRBJ2-2, with D tentatively TRBD1 (6 bases). Per the germline V gene, CDR1 is MGHRA and CDR2 is YSYEKL. The CDR3 loop spans 15 amino acids. Trimming removed 2 bases at V and 4 bases at J, with 11 bases between. This chain's CDR3 is CASSQFQGGTGELFF. CDR3 DNA sequence: TGCGCCAGCAGCCAATTTCAAGGGGGCACCGGGGAGCTGTTTTTT.

This chain uses TRBV19 with TRBJ1-1; 11 bases align to TRBD1. J was trimmed by 6 bases and V by 6 bases; bases with no gene match: 3. This CDR3 contains 13 residues. Germline CDR1 LNHDA, CDR2 SQIVND (reference sequence). CDR3 sequence (DNA): TGTGCCAGTAGGGACAGGGGGCAAGCTGAAGCTTTCTTT. Encoded protein: CASRDRGQAEAFF. The full variable domain, in which reference TRBV19 and TRBJ1-1 provide the parts outside the CDR3, is DGGITQSPKYLFRKEGQNVTLSCEQNLNHDAMYWYRQDPGQGLRLIYYSQIVNDFQKGDIAEGYSVSREKKESFPLTVTSAQKNPTAFYLCASRDRGQAEAFFGQGTRLTVV.

The V and J genes are TRBV9 and TRBJ2-7, with 9 bases that match TRBD2. With 3 bases clipped from V and 7 bases from J, the junction kept 8 bases outside the gene matches. This CDR3 has 14 residues. The germline V gene has CDR1 SGDLS and CDR2 YYNGEE. The CDR3 region has the DNA TGTGCCAGCAGCGCCAGCGGGAGGCCGCAGGAGCAGTACTTC. As protein: CASSASGRPQEQYF.

This chain links TRBV5-4 with TRBJ1-2; tentatively, D is TRBD1 (5 bases). V lost 0 bases to trimming and J lost 2 bases, with 8 bases between them. Germline V gives CDR1 SGHNT, CDR2 YYREEE (reference sequence). The CDR3 spans 14 residues. This CDR3 reads CASSLGQNNYGYTF. The CDR3 region has the DNA TGTGCCAGCAGCTTGGGACAGAACAACTATGGCTACACCTTC.

This clone was recorded only once. The chain combines TRBV5-1 with TRBJ1-4; 7 nucleotides line up with TRBD1. The CDR3 contains 16 residues. The V gene end was trimmed by 4 bases and the J gene end by 0 bases; junction bases not matched to a gene: 6. The germline gives CDR1 SGHRS, CDR2 YFSETQ. The CDR3: CASSRRDRTTNEKLFF. CDR3 nucleotide sequence: TGCGCCAGCAGCAGGAGGGACAGAACAACTAATGAAAAACTGTTTTTT. Full variable domain (missing parts from reference TRBV5-1 and TRBJ1-4): KAGVTQTPRYLIKTRGQQVTLSCSPISGHRSVSWYQQTPGQGLQFLFEYFSETQRNKGNFPGRFSGRQFSNSRSEMNVSTLELGDSALYLCASSRRDRTTNEKLFFGSGTQLSVL.

This chain connects TRBV20-1 to TRBJ2-7; D is perhaps TRBD1 (5 bases). Trimming left V 3 bases short and J 2 bases short, with 8 bases between. The CDR3 contains 12 residues. Germline CDR1 is DFQATT and CDR2 is SNEGSKA (reference sequence). In DNA form, the CDR3 reads TGCAGTGCTAGTGGCAGGGCCTACGAGCAGTACTTC. It specifies CSASGRAYEQYF.

J is TRBJ2-3 and V is TRBV7-9, with D perhaps matching TRBD1 (6 bases). CDR3 length equals 14 residues. Trimming stripped 5 bases from V and 1 base from J, with 10 bases between. CDR1 and CDR2 (germline): SEHNR, FQNEAQ (reference sequence). The CDR3 region has the DNA TGTGCCAGCAGCGACAGGAGCCGCACAGATACGCAGTATTTT. Translating it yields CASSDRSRTDTQYF.

DNA of the CDR3: TGTGCCAGCAGCGCGCCACCACTTCCCCAGTACTTC. Translation: CASSAPPLPQYF. V and J are TRBV12-3 or TRBV12-4 and TRBJ2-5, with D uncertain. V was clipped by 6 bases and J by 9 bases, with 14 bases between them. CDR3 size: 12 residues.

This clone came up a few times. The V call is TRBV12-3 or TRBV12-4, the J call TRBJ2-4; TRBD2 matches 9 bases. Trimming took 5 bases from V and 16 from J; bases not matched to a gene: 9. The CDR3 totals 12 residues. CDR3 nucleotide sequence: TGTGCCAGCAGTCCTAGCGGGGTGGGCCTTTACTTC. This sequence encodes CASSPSGVGLYF.

The chain joins TRBV4-1 to TRBJ2-5; 12 bases align to TRBD2. CDR3 length: 20 amino acids. V lost 7 bases, J lost 0 bases, and 18 bases stayed unmatched. Germline V CDR1 and CDR2: MGHRA, YSYEKL. In DNA form, the CDR3 reads TGCGCCAGCACCAAAGGGGTAGGACTAGCGGGATCGGTGTACCAAGAGACCCAGTACTTC. Its translation: CASTKGVGLAGSVYQETQYF.

The genes are TRBV7-9 and TRBJ1-6; perhaps TRBD1 as D (6 bases). Trimming stripped 5 bases from V and 4 bases from J, with 9 bases between. The CDR3 has 14 residues. CDR1 SEHNR and CDR2 FQNEAQ come from the germline V gene (reference sequence). CDR3 residues: CASSRDIYNSPLHF. CDR3 in DNA: TGTGCCAGCAGCCGGGACATTTATAATTCACCCCTCCACTTT.

The rearrangement uses TRBV2 and TRBJ1-2; tentatively, D is TRBD1 (5 bases). Germline V gene sequence: CDR1 SNHLY, CDR2 FYNNEI. CDR3 length equals 15 residues. V was shortened by 2 bases and J by 0 bases, with 10 bases between the two germline ends. The CDR3 nucleotides read TGTGCCAGCAGTGAAACGGCAGGGACTAACTATGGCTACACCTTC. It yields the protein CASSETAGTNYGYTF.